The clone carrying this T cell receptor beta chain was found once. The antigen is not known. These data are taken from a study of cytomegalovirus exposure and HLA in healthy donors. General study results and limits: Reportedly, cytomegalovirus status was diagnosed with high sensitivity and specificity.

This CDR3 is built from 17 residues. Germline V gene lookup returns CDR1 MGHDK and CDR2 SYGVNS. The ends lost 1 base at V and 3 bases at J; junction bases unmatched: 6. The primer mix had 60 Vbeta and 13 Jbeta primers. Sequenced by immunoSEQ multiplex PCR; TCRdb stores in-frame clones only, minus some. Among some 190,000 clones, 80% to 90% were seen once, and the ten largest hold roughly 0.32%. The chain joins TRBV25-1 to TRBJ2-2, with 9 bases identical to TRBD2. Specimen: PBMCs. The receptor comes from a woman in her twenties or thirties in good health and CMV-seronegative. The CDR3 sequence: CASSELGSGGYTGELFF. CDR3 in DNA: TGTGCCAGCAGTGAATTGGGTAGCGGGGGATACACCGGGGAGCTGTTTTTT.